Shown below are 32 T cell receptor beta chains from a single sample sequenced in a study of Graves' ophthalmopathy and Graves' hyperthyroidism. As the template, RNA transcripts were used to amplify TCR beta CDR3 regions. HTBI primers primed a first-round RT-PCR, and a second-round multiplex PCR followed. One entry per CDR3 protein results from TCRdb running MiXCR on the multiplex PCR reads. The table shows almost 750,000 distinct CDR3 sequences, with roughly 40% occurring only once. Sequences were obtained from peripheral blood. The receptor set was obtained from an adult man with Graves' ophthalmopathy.

In this sample, this clonotype turned up a few times. The chain couples TRBV9 to TRBJ2-2; 9 positions agree with TRBD1. The junction had 11 bases not matched to a gene; V was cut back by 3 bases and J by 2 bases. The CDR3 consists of 18 residues. Germline CDR1 and CDR2: SGDLS and YYNGEE. The CDR3 DNA reads as TGTGCCAGCAGCGCACCGAGCCGGGACAGGGTTAACACCGGGGAGCTGTTTTTT. Translated: CASSAPSRDRVNTGELFF.

The V and J genes are TRBV11-2 and TRBJ1-1, with D unclear. Deletions cut 6 bases from V and 10 bases from J, with 18 bases between. The CDR3 consists of 13 residues. The germline V gene has CDR1 SGHAT and CDR2 FQNNGV. This chain's CDR3 is CASRKMAQDRAFF. The CDR3 DNA reads TGTGCCAGCAGAAAGATGGCGCAGGATAGAGCTTTCTTT.

This clonotype was counted many times. This chain connects TRBV6-5 to TRBJ1-1; TRBD1 is a possible D gene (5 bases). Germline V lookup: CDR1 MNHEY, CDR2 SVGAGI. The CDR3 consists of 12 residues. V gave up 7 bases and J gave up 3 bases, with 9 bases separating them. The CDR3 loop is CASTRGDTEAFF. CDR3 coding DNA: TGTGCCAGCACCCGAGGGGACACTGAAGCTTTCTTT.

The chain employs TRBV9 and TRBJ1-4; perhaps TRBD1 as D (6 bases). This CDR3 contains 15 residues. V dropped 4 bases and J dropped 5 bases, with 15 bases sitting between them. In germline, CDR1 is SGDLS, CDR2 YYNGEE. The CDR3 protein is CASSLGTSINEKLFF. The CDR3 DNA reads as TGTGCCAGCAGCCTAGGGACATCGATAAATGAAAAACTGTTTTTT. The full variable domain, with the rest looked up from reference TRBV9 and TRBJ1-4, is DSGVTQTPKHLITATGQRVTLRCSPRSGDLSVYWYQQSLDQGLQFLIQYYNGEERAKGNILERFSAQQFPDLHSELNLSSLELGDSALYFCASSLGTSINEKLFFGSGTQLSVL.

In regard to this clonotype: A much larger clonotype is one base distant, so this may be a read error. The V gene is TRBV19, the J gene TRBJ2-7, with no clear D. This CDR3 has 13 residues. V was pared by 5 bases and J by 2 bases, with 10 bases between. The germline CDR1 and CDR2 sequences are LNHDA and SQIVND (reference sequence). CDR3 in DNA: TGTGCCAGTAGTCCGCGATCGACCTACGAGCAGTACTTC. It translates to CASSPRSTYEQYF.

This clonotype was counted only a few times. The V and J genes are TRBV10-3 and TRBJ2-3; TRBD2 aligns across 10 bases. V trimming: 2 bases; J trimming: 3 bases; junction bases outside the gene matches: 2. Germline V CDR1 and CDR2: ENHRY, SYGVKD. This CDR3 is 15 amino acids long. As DNA, the CDR3 is TGTGCCATCAGTGAGCCTAGCGGGAGAACAGATACGCAGTATTTT. Residues: CAISEPSGRTDTQYF.

To note about this clonotype: The conserved final phenylalanine or tryptophan is absent from the CDR3, which likely points to a read error. It is unclear where the CDR3 begins or ends on the DNA, so no DNA is shown, and the CDR3 is as TCRdb lists it. V is TRBV29-1 and J is TRBJ1-2. Looked up from germline, CDR1 is SQVTM and CDR2 is ANQGSEA. Both ends counted, the CDR3 spans 13 residues. CDR3 in amino acids: CSVVSALRTSGTY.

V gene TRBV10-2 combines with J gene TRBJ2-7, with D tentatively TRBD1 (6 bases). Germline V lookup: CDR1 WSHSY, CDR2 SAAADI. CDR3 size: 11 residues. With 11 bases removed from V and 6 bases from J, the gap between germline ends came to 14 bases. The DNA for the CDR3 is TGCGCCGGACAGTTGGGGTTCGAGCAGTACTTC. It yields the protein CAGQLGFEQYF.

The CDR3 region has the DNA TGCAGCGTTGGGACAGGGATTTACGAGCAGTACTTC. The encoded protein is CSVGTGIYEQYF. The chain combines TRBV29-1 with TRBJ2-7; 8 nucleotides align to TRBD1. In germline, CDR1 is SQVTM, CDR2 ANQGSEA. The CDR3 consists of 12 residues. V lost 4 bases, J lost 4 bases, and 3 bases stayed unmatched.

The count of this clonotype is one. The chain employs TRBV11-2 and TRBJ1-6; TRBD1 is a possible D gene (6 bases). From germline, CDR1 is SGHAT and CDR2 FQNNGV. This CDR3 region has 17 residues. Trimming removed 8 bases from V and 7 bases from J, with 24 bases in between. The CDR3: CASGGSLAGGVNSPLHF. The CDR3 DNA reads TGTGCCAGCGGTGGTTCTTTAGCGGGGGGCGTGAATTCACCCCTCCACTTT.

The chain couples TRBV5-1 to TRBJ1-2; 9 nucleotides line up with TRBD1. The J segment lost 2 bases and the V segment lost 9 bases, leaving 11 bases of the junction unmatched. The length of the CDR3 is 15 residues. Germline lookup yields CDR1 SGHRS and CDR2 YFSETQ. The DNA for the CDR3 is TGCGCCACCTTCCCGGGACAGGGACCCAACTATGGCTACACCTTC. Its translation: CATFPGQGPNYGYTF.

The chain combines TRBV7-2 with TRBJ2-2, with no clear D. Germline assignment: CDR1 SGHTA and CDR2 FQGNSA. Trimming removed 3 bases from V and 1 base from J, with 6 bases in between. The CDR3 contains 14 residues. The CDR3 is CASSFALNTGELFF. In nucleotides, the CDR3 is TGTGCCAGCAGCTTTGCCTTGAACACCGGGGAGCTGTTTTTT.

About this clonotype: A much more abundant neighbour one base away suggests this may be a read error. V is TRBV4-3 and J is TRBJ2-5; TRBD2 matches at 7 bases. Germline values: CDR1 LGHNA, CDR2 YSLEER. This CDR3 spans 15 amino acids. V was clipped by 1 base and J by 5 bases; unmatched bases: 7. The CDR3 is CASSQASGGGETQYF. The CDR3 DNA reads as TGCGCCAGCAGCCAAGCGTCGGGAGGCGGGGAGACCCAGTACTTC.

V is TRBV20-1 and J is TRBJ2-5, with a tentative D call TRBD1 (6 bases). Germline V lookup: CDR1 DFQATT, CDR2 SNEGSKA (reference sequence). The CDR3 spans 13 residues. V was cut by 1 base and J by 1 base, with 7 bases left in between. The CDR3, as DNA: TGCAGTGCTAGAGCGACAGGCCAAGAGACCCAGTACTTC. This gives the protein CSARATGQETQYF.

This clonotype came up many times. The genes are TRBV25-1 and TRBJ1-2; TRBD1 agrees at 7 bases. Germline V lookup: CDR1 MGHDK, CDR2 SYGVNS. V shed 11 bases, J shed 1 base, and the junction held 7 bases outside the gene matches. The CDR3 totals 13 residues. CDR3 in amino acids: CAVRDRINYGYTF. CDR3 bases: TGTGCCGTAAGGGACAGAATTAACTATGGCTACACCTTC.

This clonotype has ten or more counts. V gene TRBV10-1 combines with J gene TRBJ1-6; D unclear. Trimming cost V 7 bases and J 5 bases, with 9 bases left between them. Germline loops: CDR1 WNHNN, CDR2 SYGVQD (reference sequence). The CDR3 is 13 amino acids. DNA for the CDR3: TGCGCCAGCAACAACGGTGATAATTCACCCCTCCACTTT. Translated, it gives CASNNGDNSPLHF.

The genes are TRBV20-1 and TRBJ1-6; the D is unclear. This CDR3 comprises 15 residues. The germline V and J ends were trimmed by 5 bases and 9 bases, with 20 bases remaining between them. In germline, CDR1 is DFQATT, CDR2 SNEGSKA (reference sequence). CDR3 sequence (DNA): TGCAGTGCTCCGAGGACTAGCGGGATTACTTCACCCCTCCACTTT. As protein: CSAPRTSGITSPLHF.

The chain employs TRBV10-3 and TRBJ2-5, with 12 bases lining up with TRBD1. Germline-derived CDR1 and CDR2 are ENHRY and SYGVKD. This CDR3 is 15 amino acids long. Trimming removed 8 bases from V and 7 bases from J; junction bases left unmatched: 11. For the CDR3, the DNA is TGTGCCATCCGTCCGGGACAGGGGGCGGACGCGACCCAGTACTTC. This translates into CAIRPGQGADATQYF.

This clonotype was counted ten times or more. The rearrangement joins TRBV15 to TRBJ1-4, with a possible D match to TRBD1 (6 bases). Germline lookup yields CDR1 LNHNV and CDR2 YYDKDF (reference sequence). This CDR3 region has 14 residues. V was trimmed by 4 bases and J by 6 bases, leaving 12 bases between them. The CDR3 here is CATSTRQEDEKLFF. The CDR3 DNA follows: TGTGCCACCAGCACCCGACAGGAAGATGAAAAACTGTTTTTT. Using reference TRBV15 and TRBJ1-4 for the parts outside the CDR3, the full variable domain is DAMVIQNPRYQVTQFGKPVTLSCSQTLNHNVMYWYQQKSSQAPKLLFHYYDKDFNNEADTPDNFQSRRPNTSFCFLDIRSPGLGDTAMYLCATSTRQEDEKLFFGSGTQLSVL.

This clonotype was seen a few times. The rearrangement links TRBV6-5 to TRBJ1-1; D is undetermined. Germline CDR1 and CDR2: MNHEY and SVGAGI. CDR3 length: 16 amino acids. Trimming took off 5 bases at V and 0 bases at J, with 16 bases between the two ends. This CDR3 is CASSELVLALNTEAFF. As DNA, the CDR3 is TGTGCCAGCAGTGAGCTCGTGTTGGCGTTGAACACTGAAGCTTTCTTT.

The chain links TRBV25-1 to TRBJ2-2, with TRBD2 matching over 15 bases. J lost 0 bases, V lost 3 bases, and 2 bases had no gene match. CDR1 and CDR2 from the germline V gene are MGHDK and SYGVNS. The CDR3 runs to 18 residues. CDR3 nucleotide sequence: TGTGCCAGCAGTGAGGGACTAGCGGGGGGCTCGAACACCGGGGAGCTGTTTTTT. It is translated as CASSEGLAGGSNTGELFF.

Concerning this clonotype itself: A read error may account for a junction end that differs from germline. This chain connects TRBV7-9 to TRBJ2-2; D remains ambiguous. The CDR3 has 15 amino acids. In germline, CDR1 is SEHNR, CDR2 FQNEAQ (reference sequence). For the CDR3, the DNA is TGTGCCAGCCGGTCCCTCATTGCGAACAGCGGGGAGCTGTTTTTT. Translation gives CASRSLIANSGELFF.

CDR3 protein: CAISESGGEQYF. The CDR3 DNA reads as TGTGCCATCAGTGAGTCGGGTGGCGAGCAGTACTTC. This chain uses TRBV10-3 with TRBJ2-7; the D is unclear. V was cut by 0 bases and J by 6 bases, with 6 bases left in between. The CDR3 length is 12 residues. Germline V gives CDR1 ENHRY, CDR2 SYGVKD.

As for this clonotype: Being one base from a much bigger clone, this may be a read error. The DNA is omitted, as the CDR3 cannot be located on it reliably, and the CDR3 follows TCRdb's listing. This sequence joins TRBV12-3 or TRBV12-4 and TRBJ1-1. The CDR3 is 13 amino acids in total, end residues counted. CDR3 region: CASSFVVGGGASF.

In this sample, this clonotype turned up once. The V gene is TRBV19, the J gene TRBJ2-5; 9 positions match TRBD1. The length of the CDR3 is 16 residues. The germline gives CDR1 LNHDA, CDR2 SQIVND (reference sequence). The V segment lost 6 bases and the J segment 0 bases; nucleotides outside the gene matches: 8. The chain's CDR3 is CASSAVTGGYQETQYF. The CDR3 region has the DNA TGTGCCAGTAGCGCCGTGACAGGGGGTTACCAAGAGACCCAGTACTTC.

J is TRBJ1-2 and V is TRBV25-1; possibly TRBD1 for D (6 bases). The V gene's germline CDR1 is MGHDK and CDR2 SYGVNS. The length of the CDR3 is 16 residues. Trimming removed 1 base from V and 3 bases from J, with 15 bases in between. CDR3 protein: CASSESGIGGDYGYTF. The CDR3 region has the DNA TGTGCCAGCAGTGAATCGGGGATCGGGGGCGACTATGGCTACACCTTC.

This clonotype was seen repeatedly, ten times or more. V is TRBV2 and J is TRBJ1-6, with no clear D. Trimming removed 7 bases from V and 5 bases from J, with 9 bases in between. Germline assignment: CDR1 SNHLY and CDR2 FYNNEI. This CDR3 comprises 13 residues. The CDR3 nucleotides are TGTGCCAGCATGGAGATGAATAATTCACCCCTCCACTTT. Its protein is CASMEMNNSPLHF.

The chain recombines TRBV19 with TRBJ1-6; possibly TRBD1 for D (5 bases). The CDR3 covers 17 residues. CDR1 and CDR2 from the germline V gene are LNHDA and SQIVND (reference sequence). The V and J ends lost 6 bases and 9 bases respectively, with 24 bases between them. The CDR3 nucleotides are TGTGCCAGTAGCTCTCCAGTGACCGGGGCCGGCGGTTCACCCCTCCACTTT. Its translation: CASSSPVTGAGGSPLHF.

V gene TRBV20-1 combines with J gene TRBJ2-5; 15 bases are shared with TRBD2. The CDR3 covers 18 residues. CDR1 DFQATT and CDR2 SNEGSKA come from the germline V gene (reference sequence). The V gene end was trimmed by 3 bases and the J gene end by 2 bases; junction bases not matched to a gene: 10. CDR3: CSASAGTSGGPLQETQYF. The CDR3 coding sequence is TGCAGTGCTAGTGCCGGGACTAGCGGGGGGCCGCTGCAAGAGACCCAGTACTTC.

Points on this clonotype: A single base separates this from a much larger clone, so it may be a read error. The chain is built from TRBV7-2 and TRBJ2-5; 8 bases map to TRBD2. The CDR3 spans 15 residues. Trimming at V came to 4 bases and at J to 9 bases, leaving 13 bases not matched to a gene. The germline V gene has CDR1 SGHTA and CDR2 FQGNSA. CDR3 sequence (DNA): TGTGCCAGCAGCTCGGGGTACCGGGAGGGCGAGGCCCAGTACTTC. Translated, it gives CASSSGYREGEAQYF.

This clonotype has a count of ten or more. The chain is built from TRBV29-1 and TRBJ1-5; the D is unclear. Trimming left V 6 bases short and J 0 bases short, with 15 bases between. Germline CDR1 and CDR2: SQVTM and ANQGSEA. The CDR3 length is 15 residues. Here the CDR3 DNA reads TGCAGCGTGACGTTTGCAGGTACTAGCAATCAGCCCCAGCATTTT. Encoded protein: CSVTFAGTSNQPQHF.

At least ten counts were recorded for this clonotype. V is TRBV25-1 and J is TRBJ2-2; 10 bases fit TRBD1. Trimming removed 3 bases from V and 5 bases from J; junction bases left unmatched: 9. The CDR3 has 17 residues. The V gene's germline CDR1 is MGHDK and CDR2 SYGVNS. The CDR3 loop reads CASSEGGQGRTTGELFF. For the CDR3, the DNA is TGTGCCAGCAGTGAGGGGGGACAGGGGCGGACAACCGGGGAGCTGTTTTTT. The full variable domain, completed using reference TRBV25-1 and TRBJ2-2, is EADIYQTPRYLVIGTGKKITLECSQTMGHDKMYWYQQDPGMELHLIHYSYGVNSTEKGDLSSESTVSRIRTEHFPLTLESARPSHTSQYLCASSEGGQGRTTGELFFGEGSRLTVL.